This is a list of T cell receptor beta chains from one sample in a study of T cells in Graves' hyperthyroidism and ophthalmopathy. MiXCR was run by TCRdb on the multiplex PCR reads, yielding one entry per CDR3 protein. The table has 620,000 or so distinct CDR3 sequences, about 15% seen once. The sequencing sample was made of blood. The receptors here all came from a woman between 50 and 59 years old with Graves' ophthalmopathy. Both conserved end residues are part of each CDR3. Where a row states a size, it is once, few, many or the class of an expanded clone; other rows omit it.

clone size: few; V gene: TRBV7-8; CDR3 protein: CASSLTSGGGNTIYF
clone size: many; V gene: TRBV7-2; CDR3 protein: CASSLRGLNNQPQHF
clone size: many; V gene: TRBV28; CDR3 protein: CASSLTRLAGRETQYF
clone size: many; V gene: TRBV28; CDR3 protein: CASRPVLAGGNEQFF
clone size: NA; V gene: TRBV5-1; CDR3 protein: CASSLVVGQRNEQFF
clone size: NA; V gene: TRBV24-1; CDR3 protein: CATAAVAQETQYF
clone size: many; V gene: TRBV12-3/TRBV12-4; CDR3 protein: CASSRTRATNEKLFF
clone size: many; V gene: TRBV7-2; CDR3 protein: CASSLGTGLNIQYF
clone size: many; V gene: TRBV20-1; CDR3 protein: CSASAHNPENTEAFF
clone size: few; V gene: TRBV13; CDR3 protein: CASSVRAGGPGEQYF
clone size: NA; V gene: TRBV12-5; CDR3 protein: CASKLVDTQYF
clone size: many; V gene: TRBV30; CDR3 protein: CAWSTISNQETQYF
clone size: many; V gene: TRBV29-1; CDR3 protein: CSVAVLVPNMNTEAFF
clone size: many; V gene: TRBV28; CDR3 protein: CASSRSGQGAEKLFF
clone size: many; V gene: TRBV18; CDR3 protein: CASSSDGRTEAFF
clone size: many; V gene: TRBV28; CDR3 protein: CASSLLQESDYGYTF
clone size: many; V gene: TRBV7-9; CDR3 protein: CASSGTGEETQYF
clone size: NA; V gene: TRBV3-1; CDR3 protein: CASSTSQGADEKLFF
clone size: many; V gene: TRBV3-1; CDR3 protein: CASSRITTNPIEQFF
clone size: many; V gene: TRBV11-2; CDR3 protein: CASSLGVDLRTDTQYF
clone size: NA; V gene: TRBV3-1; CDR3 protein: CASSYLTGTSGRAGANVLTF
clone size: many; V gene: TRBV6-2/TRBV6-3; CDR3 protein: CASSYTLFAGELFF
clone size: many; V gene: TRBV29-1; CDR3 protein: CSVGTSGGSQETQYF
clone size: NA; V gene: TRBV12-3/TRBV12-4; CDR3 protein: CASSLVGSGNQPQHF